This T cell receptor beta chain was observed in a study of OX40 agonist ivuxolimab in advanced cancers. Broadly, across the study: Ivuxolimab was a fully human IgG2 agonistic monoclonal antibody targeting the costimulatory receptor OX40 (CD134). Intravenous ivuxolimab was administered to patients every 2 weeks at six dose levels: 0.01, 0.1, 0.3, 1.5, 3 and 10 mg/kg. Among the approximately 54 dose-escalation patients, around 19 had hepatocellular carcinoma, some 15 melanoma, 9 renal cell carcinoma and 9 head and neck cancer. A male proportion of under 85% and a mean age of around 60 years, ranging from 23 to 79, were recorded for the dose-escalation cohort. Patients were allowed to have had prior anti-PD-1, anti-PD-L1 or anti-CTLA-4 therapy, and approximately 40% of the dose-escalation patients had been treated with checkpoint inhibitors. Partial responses occurred in three dose-escalation patients, of whom one had hepatocellular carcinoma and two had cutaneous melanoma. The purpose of peripheral TCRbeta sequencing was to test whether ivuxolimab changed TCR sequence diversity and led to clonal T-cell expansion. The monotherapy dose-escalation portion (N ≈ 50 patients) of the phase I ivuxolimab trial is reported in the paper.

General conclusions and limits of the study: After ivuxolimab, more expanded clones were found on average in CD8+ T cells than in CD4+ T cells. Antigen specificity was not determined for the clonally expanded peripheral T cells. At doses of 0.1 to 3.0 mg/kg, clonal expansion of both CD4+ and CD8+ T cells in blood was seen between baseline and week 6. Low levels of normalized T-cell clonal expansion were also seen in some patients who did not respond. Partial responders in the 0.1-3.0 mg/kg groups had among the lowest normalized peripheral clonal expansion, especially among CD8+ T cells.

Comments on this clone: It lacks a known antigen. No base qualities exist here, and no much larger clone lies one base off it.

Patients with a history of autoimmune disease or receiving systemic immunosuppression were excluded from the trial. Peripheral blood for TCR sequencing was drawn from every dose cohort at baseline, at cycle 4 day 1 and at cycle 7 day 1. Samples came from an open-label, multicenter, first-in-human phase I dose-escalation trial of ivuxolimab. Adults with locally advanced or metastatic melanoma, renal cell carcinoma, hepatocellular carcinoma or head and neck squamous cell carcinoma were enrolled in the trial. Before TCR sequencing, CD4+ and CD8+ T cells were separately sorted from peripheral blood. The CDR3 runs 15 amino acids, cysteine and phenylalanine included. This entry keeps only the CDR3 DNA: 45 bases, framed from base 1. A distance of 15 bases separates the germline ends of V and J, which lose 6 bases and 1 base respectively. Via the germline V gene, CDR1 is SNHLY and CDR2 FYNNEI. Genomic DNA was isolated from the sorted cells so that the TCRbeta CDR3 region could be sequenced. The immunoSEQ Assay was used to sequence the TCRbeta CDR3 regions. What TCRdb holds here is the immuneACCESS table cut down to in-frame rearrangements. Part of the clones is not present; checked against another copy, under half of the missing clones reflect an unresolved V gene, and the others are unexplained. Counted in this sample were about 38,000 clones; about 80% of them appeared once. Roughly 8% of the sample is held by the ten biggest clonotypes.

The receptor comes from an adult with an advanced solid tumor such as melanoma, head and neck, liver or kidney cancer. The chain employs TRBV2 and TRBJ1-1, with TRBD1 perhaps the D gene, on 6 matching bases. Material: CD4+ or CD8+ T cells sorted from blood, obtained in a trial of the OX40 agonist ivuxolimab. The CDR3 protein is CASSNPGTWNTEAFF. The nucleotides are TGTGCCAGCAGCAACCCCGGGACATGGAACACTGAAGCTTTCTTT.